This TCR beta chain was profiled in a study of cytomegalovirus exposure and HLA in healthy donors (dated by TCRdb to 2015 to 2018). For the study in its entirety: The 666 repertoires of the first cohort and the roughly 120 validation repertoires were produced on the same platform, according to a later analysis. To predict cytomegalovirus infection status, the study combined high-throughput TCR immunosequencing, statistical association of individual TCRs with disease status, and machine learning. Along with the approximately 670-subject first cohort, a separate validation cohort of over 90 different subjects was used. The study aimed to test whether signatures of past pathogen exposure could be identified by cataloging public T cell receptors.

This clone was recorded only once. This clone's antigen is unknown. Nothing much larger sits one base from this clone, and base qualities are not available. The V and J ends are trimmed by 6 bases and 4 bases, leaving 14 bases between them. The CDR3, cysteine through phenylalanine, is 13 amino acids long. Only the CDR3 part of the read is kept: 39 bases, read in frame from the first base. CDR1 and CDR2 were assigned from the germline V gene (reference sequence) as GTSNPN and SVGIG. The paper as a whole reports these results and caveats: The study gave a list of about 150 TCR beta chains associated with cytomegalovirus. Most TCR sequences were seen in very few donors, while some public TCRs were found in many individuals. A later analysis found that TCRs clustered in the first cohort also tended to co-occur in the 120 validation repertoires, with 94% of cluster scores above 0. In vitro tests confirmed that a few of the cytomegalovirus-associated TCR beta chains recognize cytomegalovirus antigens. The authors suggested that the approach could potentially be generalized to other disease states and immunological phenotypes. In both the original and validation cohorts, the classifier was reported to diagnose cytomegalovirus status with high specificity and sensitivity. The validation cohort had no HLA typing available for a later analysis, so co-occurrence within that cohort was assessed over all 120 or so repertoires.

Donors formed part of the validation cohort, which comprised over a hundred subjects and was distinct from the first cohort of 690 or so subjects. Library preparation used the immunoSEQ multiplex PCR assay. In the original analysis: A statistical classification framework was built to diagnose cytomegalovirus status from the catalog of TCR beta chain sequences. The source is immuneACCESS, and TCRdb retained only in-frame sequences with V and J called. Part of the clones is not carried over; for the studies checked, unresolved V genes explain less than half of this, and the remainder is unexplained. That table gives V, J and clone size, and the DNA gave D and trimming. Within this sample are some 170,000 clones, with roughly 86% of them counted one time only. The top ten hold 2.7% of the sample.

The sequence joins TRBV30 to TRBJ2-3; possibly the D gene is TRBD2, per 6 matching bases. Source material: PBMCs. The TCR was taken from a man between 18 and 35 years old in good health and CMV-seropositive. The CDR3 in this case is CACKGSGADTQYF. The DNA is TGTGCCTGTAAGGGTAGCGGAGCAGATACGCAGTATTTT.